The rows below give T cell receptor beta chains drawn from one sample of a study of beta chain features in type 1 diabetes. TCRdb's copy holds only in-frame clones and misses some; the assay was immunoSEQ multiplex PCR. The repertoire holds 350,000 to 400,000 clones, with roughly 16% as singletons. The sample consisted of naive CD4+ T cells from blood. Every receptor here comes from a woman aged 18-29 years in good health. CDR3s include the opening cysteine and the closing phenylalanine or tryptophan. The D gene is left open where the match is weak. Only part of the rows carry a size: once, few, many, or a class if the clone is expanded.

DNA | CDR3 | V | size | J | D
TGTGCCAGCAGCCTTCTCACCAGGGGGCGACGGGCCAAAAACATTCAGTACTTC | CASSLLTRGRRAKNIQYF | TRBV5-6 | - | TRBJ2-4 | TRBD1
TGTGCCAGCAGCCGCCGAGAACTCGATTCCGTTGAGCAGTTCTTC | CASSRRELDSVEQFF | TRBV11-1 | few | TRBJ2-1 | -
TGTGCCAGTAGTCCCCGGACTAGCGGGAGACTCGCGAACACCGGGGAGCTGTTTTTT | CASSPRTSGRLANTGELFF | TRBV19 | - | TRBJ2-2 | TRBD2
TGTGCCAGCAGTTCGACTAGACTAGCGGTGGTATACGAGCAGTACTTC | CASSSTRLAVVYEQYF | TRBV27 | few | TRBJ2-7 | TRBD2
TGCAGCGTTGATCCCCTTATCGGTGGCTACACCTTC | CSVDPLIGGYTF | TRBV29-1 | - | TRBJ1-2 | -
TGTGCCAGCAGCCGCGACGGGGCGGGAAGGGGAGAGCAGTACTTC | CASSRDGAGRGEQYF | TRBV2 | - | TRBJ2-7 | -
TGTGCCAGCTCGAACCACCCCAGGATTACCTACGAGCAGTACTTC | CASSNHPRITYEQYF | TRBV18 | - | TRBJ2-7 | -
TGTGCCAGCTCACCACCGACAGCTAGCACAGATACGCAGTATTTT | CASSPPTASTDTQYF | TRBV18 | few | TRBJ2-3 | -
TGTGCCAGCAGTACGTGGCGGGCCGTTTCTGGAGATACGCAGTATTTT | CASSTWRAVSGDTQYF | TRBV2 | - | TRBJ2-3 | -
TGTGCCTGGACAGGACAGAGCAATCAGCCCCAGCATTTT | CAWTGQSNQPQHF | TRBV30 | few | TRBJ1-5 | -
TGCGCCAGCAGTAGGGCCGGACAGGGCACAGATACGCAGTATTTT | CASSRAGQGTDTQYF | TRBV5-1 | - | TRBJ2-3 | TRBD1
TGTGCCAGCAGCCAAAAAGCGGGAGGGCCTATCGGCAATGAGCAGTTCTTC | CASSQKAGGPIGNEQFF | TRBV4-2 | few | TRBJ2-1 | TRBD2
TGCAGTGCTAGACCTGATACGCAGTATTTT | CSARPDTQYF | TRBV20-1 | - | TRBJ2-3 | -
TGTGCCATCAGCAGTACAGGGGGCGAAAAGACCCAGTACTTC | CAISSTGGEKTQYF | TRBV10-3 | - | TRBJ2-5 | TRBD1
TGTGCCTGGAGTGCATCTACAGGGGCTAGCAATCAGCCCCAGCATTTT | CAWSASTGASNQPQHF | TRBV30 | - | TRBJ1-5 | TRBD1
TGTGCCAGCAGTTTAGTTTTTAGCGGGGGTAGCACAGATACGCAGTATTTT | CASSLVFSGGSTDTQYF | TRBV27 | few | TRBJ2-3 | TRBD2
TGTGCCAGCAGTCCTGGGACTAGGAACACCGGGGAGCTGTTTTTT | CASSPGTRNTGELFF | TRBV28 | - | TRBJ2-2 | TRBD2
TGTGCCAGCAGCTGGGGACAGACCCAGAACACTGAAGCTTTCTTT | CASSWGQTQNTEAFF | TRBV7-9 | - | TRBJ1-1 | TRBD1
TGTGCCAGCAGTTTCTCCCGAGGCTTCTACGAGCAGTACTTC | CASSFSRGFYEQYF | TRBV28 | - | TRBJ2-7 | -
TGTGCCACCAGCGGGTTGACAGGCGTTATGTCCTACGAGCAGTACTTC | CATSGLTGVMSYEQYF | TRBV15 | few | TRBJ2-7 | -
TGTGCCAGCATCCGAGGGCTAGCGGGATCTATCTACGAGCAGTACTTC | CASIRGLAGSIYEQYF | TRBV7-2 | - | TRBJ2-7 | TRBD2
TGTGCCAGCAGCTTAGAACCGACAGGGGATGGCTACACCTTC | CASSLEPTGDGYTF | TRBV7-9 | few | TRBJ1-2 | TRBD1
TGCGCCAGCAGCTTTGGCGGGGATGGCTACACCTTC | CASSFGGDGYTF | TRBV5-1 | few | TRBJ1-2 | -
TGCAGCGTTACGGGACAGTATTACAATGAGCAGTTCTTC | CSVTGQYYNEQFF | TRBV29-1 | few | TRBJ2-1 | TRBD1
TGCGCCAGCAGCTTACAGGGCGTGAGCACTGAAGCTTTCTTT | CASSLQGVSTEAFF | TRBV5-1 | - | TRBJ1-1 | -
TGTGCCTGCGCCGGAAGGGAATGGGGCGAGCAGTTCTTC | CACAGREWGEQFF | TRBV30 | - | TRBJ2-1 | -
TGTGCCAGCAGCCTCACTCAGGGACTAGTCAACGAGCAGTTCTTC | CASSLTQGLVNEQFF | TRBV14 | - | TRBJ2-1 | TRBD2
TGTGCCAGCAGCTCCCCGGGACTAGCGGGATTAGGTACGCAGTATTTT | CASSSPGLAGLGTQYF | TRBV11-1 | few | TRBJ2-3 | TRBD2
TGCGCCAGCAGCTTGGCCGTTAGCGGGAACTACGGGGAGCTGTTTTTT | CASSLAVSGNYGELFF | TRBV5-1 | few | TRBJ2-2 | TRBD2
TGTGCCAGCAGCCAAGGGAGAGGAGAGACCCAGTACTTC | CASSQGRGETQYF | TRBV6-6 | - | TRBJ2-5 | -
TGTGCCAGCAGTGGACTAGCGCGGGAGCAGTACTTC | CASSGLAREQYF | TRBV28 | few | TRBJ2-7 | TRBD2
TGTGCCAGCAGTCGTACCCTGTCGTTACTGGGCGCTTTCTTT | CASSRTLSLLGAFF | TRBV6-5 | - | TRBJ1-1 | -
TGTGCCAGCAGCGCTCGGACTAGTTCCAGCGGTGAGCAGTTCTTC | CASSARTSSSGEQFF | TRBV9 | few | TRBJ2-1 | TRBD2
TGTGCCACTCAGGGGAAAGATTGGGGAGAGACCCAGTACTTC | CATQGKDWGETQYF | TRBV15 | few | TRBJ2-5 | -
TGTGCCAGCAGCCCCCCGTCGAGCGGAGCCTACAATGAGCAGTTCTTC | CASSPPSSGAYNEQFF | TRBV4-2 | - | TRBJ2-1 | -
TGTGCCAGCTCAGAGATCGGTAGTGGCTACACCTTC | CASSEIGSGYTF | TRBV18 | few | TRBJ1-2 | -
TGTGCCAGCAGTGCCTACAGGGGGCCGAGCCCTGGGGCCAACGTCCTGACTTTC | CASSAYRGPSPGANVLTF | TRBV28 | - | TRBJ2-6 | TRBD1
TGTGCCAGCAGTTTCAAGGGACAGAGCACAGATACGCAGTATTTT | CASSFKGQSTDTQYF | TRBV7-2 | - | TRBJ2-3 | TRBD1
TGTGCCAGCTCACCACCGAGGGTTCAAGAGACCCAGTACTTC | CASSPPRVQETQYF | TRBV18 | - | TRBJ2-5 | -
TGCAGCGTTGCGAGTCTAGCGGGAGGGGATCCATACAATGAGCAGTTCTTC | CSVASLAGGDPYNEQFF | TRBV29-1 | - | TRBJ2-1 | TRBD2
TGTGCCTGGAGTGTACAAGGTGGGAGCTATGGCTACACCTTC | CAWSVQGGSYGYTF | TRBV30 | few | TRBJ1-2 | -
TGTGCCAGCAGCCAACAACAGCTCCACTATGGCTACACCTTC | CASSQQQLHYGYTF | TRBV14 | few | TRBJ1-2 | -
TGTGCCAGCAGCTTAGCGAGCGTAGCTAGCGGGAGTTTCACCTACGAGCAGTACTTC | CASSLASVASGSFTYEQYF | TRBV7-2 | - | TRBJ2-7 | TRBD2
TGTGCCAGCTCACCACGGGAGGGTGCCTACGAGCAGTACTTC | CASSPREGAYEQYF | TRBV18 | - | TRBJ2-7 | TRBD2
TGCGCCAGCAGCCAAGAAACAAAAACGATGGATGAGCAGTTCTTC | CASSQETKTMDEQFF | TRBV4-3 | few | TRBJ2-1 | -
TGTGCCAGCAGCCAAGACCAGGGATGGACGTATCAGCCCCAGCATTTT | CASSQDQGWTYQPQHF | TRBV4-2 | few | TRBJ1-5 | -
TGTGCCAGCAGCGCTAGCGGGAGTCGACTCGAGCAGTACTTC | CASSASGSRLEQYF | TRBV9 | - | TRBJ2-7 | TRBD2